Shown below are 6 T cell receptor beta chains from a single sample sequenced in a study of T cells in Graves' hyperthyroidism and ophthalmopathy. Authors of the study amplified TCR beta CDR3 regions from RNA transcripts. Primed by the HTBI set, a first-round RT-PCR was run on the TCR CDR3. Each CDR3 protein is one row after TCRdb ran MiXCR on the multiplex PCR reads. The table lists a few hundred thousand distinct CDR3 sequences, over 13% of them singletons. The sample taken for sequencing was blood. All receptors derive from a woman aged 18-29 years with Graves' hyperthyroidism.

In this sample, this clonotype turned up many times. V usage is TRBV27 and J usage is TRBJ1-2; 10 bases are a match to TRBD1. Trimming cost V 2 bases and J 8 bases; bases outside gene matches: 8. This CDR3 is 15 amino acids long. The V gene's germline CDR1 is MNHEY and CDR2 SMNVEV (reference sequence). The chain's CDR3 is CASSLSPGTGDGYTF. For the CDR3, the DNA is TGTGCCAGCAGTTTAAGCCCCGGGACAGGGGACGGCTACACCTTC.

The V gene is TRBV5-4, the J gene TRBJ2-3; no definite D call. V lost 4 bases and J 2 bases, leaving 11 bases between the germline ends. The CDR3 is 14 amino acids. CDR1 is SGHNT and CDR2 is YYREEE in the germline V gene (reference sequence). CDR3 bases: TGTGCCAGCAGCCCCCGAACTAACACAGATACGCAGTATTTT. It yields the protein CASSPRTNTDTQYF.

CDR3 DNA: TGCGCCAGCAGCATACTGGGACCGAACACCGGGGAGCTGTTTTTT. Translating gives CASSILGPNTGELFF. The chain couples TRBV5-1 to TRBJ2-2; D tentatively fits TRBD1 or TRBD2 (5 bases each). The CDR3 runs to 15 residues. With 4 bases removed from V and 0 bases from J, the gap between germline ends came to 10 bases. From germline, CDR1 is SGHRS and CDR2 YFSETQ.

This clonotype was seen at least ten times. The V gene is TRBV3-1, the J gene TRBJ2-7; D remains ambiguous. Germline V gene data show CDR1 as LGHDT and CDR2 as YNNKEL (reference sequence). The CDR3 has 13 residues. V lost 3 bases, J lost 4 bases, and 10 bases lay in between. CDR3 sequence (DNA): TGTGCCAGCAGCCACCGCGGAGATTACGAGCAGTACTTC. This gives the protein CASSHRGDYEQYF.

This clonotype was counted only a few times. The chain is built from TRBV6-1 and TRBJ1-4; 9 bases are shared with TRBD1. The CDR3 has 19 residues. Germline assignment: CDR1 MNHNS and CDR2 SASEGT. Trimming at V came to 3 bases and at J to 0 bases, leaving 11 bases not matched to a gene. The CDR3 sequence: CASSEGRQGGSATNEKLFF. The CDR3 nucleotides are TGTGCCAGCAGTGAGGGGAGACAGGGGGGTAGCGCAACTAATGAAAAACTGTTTTTT.

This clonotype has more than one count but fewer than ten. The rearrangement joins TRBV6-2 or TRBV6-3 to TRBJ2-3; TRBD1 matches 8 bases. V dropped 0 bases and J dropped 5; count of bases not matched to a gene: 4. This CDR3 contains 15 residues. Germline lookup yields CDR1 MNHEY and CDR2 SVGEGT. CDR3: CASSYSNDRGDTQYF. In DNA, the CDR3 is TGTGCCAGCAGTTACTCGAATGACAGGGGAGATACGCAGTATTTT.